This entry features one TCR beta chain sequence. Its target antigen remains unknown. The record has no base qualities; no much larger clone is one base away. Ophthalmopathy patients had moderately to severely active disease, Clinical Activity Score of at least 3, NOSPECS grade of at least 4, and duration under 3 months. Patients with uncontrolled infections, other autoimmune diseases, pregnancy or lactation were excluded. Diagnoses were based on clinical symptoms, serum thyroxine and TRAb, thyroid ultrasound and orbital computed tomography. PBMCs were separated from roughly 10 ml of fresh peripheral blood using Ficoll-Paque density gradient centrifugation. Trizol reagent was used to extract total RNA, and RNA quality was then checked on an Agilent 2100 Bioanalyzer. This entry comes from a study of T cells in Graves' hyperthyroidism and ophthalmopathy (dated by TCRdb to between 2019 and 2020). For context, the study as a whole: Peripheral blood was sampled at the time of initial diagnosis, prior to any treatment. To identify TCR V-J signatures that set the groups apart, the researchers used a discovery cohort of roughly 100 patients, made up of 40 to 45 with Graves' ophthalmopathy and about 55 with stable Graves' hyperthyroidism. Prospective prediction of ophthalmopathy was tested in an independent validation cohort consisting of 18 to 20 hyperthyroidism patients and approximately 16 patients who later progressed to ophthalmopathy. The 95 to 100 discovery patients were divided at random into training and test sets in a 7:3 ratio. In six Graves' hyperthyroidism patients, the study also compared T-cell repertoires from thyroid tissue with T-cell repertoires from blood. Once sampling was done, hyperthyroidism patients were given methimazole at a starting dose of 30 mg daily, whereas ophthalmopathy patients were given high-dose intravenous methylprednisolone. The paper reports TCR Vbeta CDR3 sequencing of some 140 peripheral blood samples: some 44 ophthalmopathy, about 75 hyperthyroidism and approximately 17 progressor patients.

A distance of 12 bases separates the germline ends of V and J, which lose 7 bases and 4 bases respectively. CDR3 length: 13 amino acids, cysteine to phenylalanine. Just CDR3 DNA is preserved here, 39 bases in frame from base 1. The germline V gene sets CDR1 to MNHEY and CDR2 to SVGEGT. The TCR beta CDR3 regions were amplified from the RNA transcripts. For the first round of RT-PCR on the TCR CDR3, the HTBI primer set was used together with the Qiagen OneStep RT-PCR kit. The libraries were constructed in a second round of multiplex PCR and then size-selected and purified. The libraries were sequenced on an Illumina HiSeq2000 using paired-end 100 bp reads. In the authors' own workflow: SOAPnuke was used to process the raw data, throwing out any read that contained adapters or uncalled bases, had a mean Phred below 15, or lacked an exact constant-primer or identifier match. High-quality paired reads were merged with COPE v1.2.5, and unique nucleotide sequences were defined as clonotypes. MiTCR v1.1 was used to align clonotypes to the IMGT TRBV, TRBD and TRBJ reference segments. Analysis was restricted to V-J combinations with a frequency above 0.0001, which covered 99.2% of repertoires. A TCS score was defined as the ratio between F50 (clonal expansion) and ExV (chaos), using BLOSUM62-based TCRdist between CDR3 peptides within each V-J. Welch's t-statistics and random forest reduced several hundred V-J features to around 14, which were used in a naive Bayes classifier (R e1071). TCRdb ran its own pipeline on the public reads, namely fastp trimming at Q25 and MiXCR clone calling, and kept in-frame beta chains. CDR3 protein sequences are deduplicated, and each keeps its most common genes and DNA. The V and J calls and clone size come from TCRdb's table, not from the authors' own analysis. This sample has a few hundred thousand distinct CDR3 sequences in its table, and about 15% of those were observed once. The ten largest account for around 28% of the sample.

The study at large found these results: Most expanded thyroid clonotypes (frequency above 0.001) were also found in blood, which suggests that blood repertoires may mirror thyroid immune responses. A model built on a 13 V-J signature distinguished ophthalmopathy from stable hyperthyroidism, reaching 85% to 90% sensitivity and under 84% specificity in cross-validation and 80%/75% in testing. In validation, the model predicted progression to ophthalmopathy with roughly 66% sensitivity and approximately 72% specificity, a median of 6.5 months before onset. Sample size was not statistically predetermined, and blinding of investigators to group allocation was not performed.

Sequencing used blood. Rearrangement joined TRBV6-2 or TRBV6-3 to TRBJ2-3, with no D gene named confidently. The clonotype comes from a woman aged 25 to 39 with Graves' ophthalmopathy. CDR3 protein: CASTKRLSDTQYF. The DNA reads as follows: TGTGCCAGCACCAAAAGACTTTCAGATACGCAGTATTTT.